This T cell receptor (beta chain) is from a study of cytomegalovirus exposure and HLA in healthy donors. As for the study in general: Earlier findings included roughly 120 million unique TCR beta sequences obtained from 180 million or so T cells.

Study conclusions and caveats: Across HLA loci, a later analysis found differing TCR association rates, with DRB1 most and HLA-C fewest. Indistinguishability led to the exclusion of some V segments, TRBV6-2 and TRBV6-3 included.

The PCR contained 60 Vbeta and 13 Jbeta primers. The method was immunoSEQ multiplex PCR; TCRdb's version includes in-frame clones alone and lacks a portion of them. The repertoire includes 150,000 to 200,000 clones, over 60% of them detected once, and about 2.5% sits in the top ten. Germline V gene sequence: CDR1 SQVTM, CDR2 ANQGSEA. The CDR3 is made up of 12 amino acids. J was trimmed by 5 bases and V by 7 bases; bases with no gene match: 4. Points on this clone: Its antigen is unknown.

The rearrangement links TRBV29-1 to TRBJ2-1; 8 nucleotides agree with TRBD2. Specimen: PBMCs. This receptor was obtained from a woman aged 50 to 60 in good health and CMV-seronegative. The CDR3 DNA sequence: TGCAGCGCCGGGGGGGTCAACAATGAGCAGTTCTTC. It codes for CSAGGVNNEQFF.